This T cell receptor beta chain was captured by sequencing in a study of T cells after posttransplantation cyclophosphamide. General study results and limits: Recipient CMV seropositivity and CMV reactivation strongly tracked TRB clonality. Donor-recipient repertoire similarity was low at 1-2 months, rising over year one.

This clone showed up many times. Its antigen is unidentified. The related graft donor's blood sample was taken on the day of bone marrow donation. Trimming removed 1 base from V and 8 bases from J, with 11 bases in between. The CDR3 is made up of 13 amino acids. In germline, CDR1 is MDHEN, CDR2 SYDVKM. The method was immunoSEQ multiplex PCR; TCRdb's version includes in-frame clones alone and lacks a portion of them. The sample holds about 36,000 clones, and no clone turns up only once. The TCR originated in a girl between 10 and 17 years old in good health, CMV-negative, and a related stem cell transplant donor. Sequencing input: PBMCs. This rearrangement joins TRBV28 to TRBJ1-2; the D gene is possibly TRBD1 (5 bases). This chain's CDR3 is CASSLYQGRGYTF. CDR3 in DNA: TGTGCCAGCAGTTTATATCAGGGCCGGGGCTACACCTTC.